A single sample gave rise to the 18 T cell receptor beta chains below, sequenced in a study of blood T cell repertoires in COVID-19 (dated by TCRdb to about 2020). The library was prepared using the immunoSEQ multiplex PCR assay. The clones in this table, taken by TCRdb from immuneACCESS, are in-frame only. Not every clone is retained; where verified, under half of the shortfall comes from an unresolved V gene, and the cause of the rest is unknown. The sample has 52,000 or so clones on record, almost 90% of them singletons. In total, the top ten clones hold 8.5% of the sample. Sample: peripheral blood. Every receptor here comes from a man in his 60s with active COVID-19.

The CDR3, as DNA: TGTGCCAGCTCACCTCAGGACGGGGGAAACACCGGGGAGCTGTTTTTT. As protein: CASSPQDGGNTGELFF. The chain is built from TRBV18 and TRBJ2-2; D possibly corresponds to TRBD2 (6 bases). V was clipped by 3 bases and J by 2 bases, with 13 bases between them. The CDR3 consists of 16 residues. Germline loops: CDR1 KGHSH, CDR2 LQKENI.

The V gene is TRBV6-5, the J gene TRBJ2-1; 8 bases agree with TRBD2. Germline loops: CDR1 MNHEY, CDR2 SVGAGI. The CDR3 length is 13 residues. J lost 6 bases, V lost 4 bases, and 2 bases had no gene match. In DNA form, the CDR3 reads TGTGCCAGCAGTTCGGGACTAGTCAATGAGCAGTTCTTC. Protein sequence: CASSSGLVNEQFF.

The rearrangement joins TRBV19 to TRBJ2-3; 10 bases line up with TRBD1. This CDR3 comprises 15 residues. Germline CDR1 is LNHDA and CDR2 is SQIVND (reference sequence). J was trimmed by 0 bases and V by 5 bases; bases with no gene match: 2. CDR3 residues: CASSVGQGSTDTQYF. The CDR3 DNA reads as TGTGCCAGTAGTGTGGGACAGGGGAGCACAGATACGCAGTATTTT.

This CDR3 is CASSTGQGVTGELFF. The CDR3 coding sequence is TGCGCCAGCAGCACAGGACAGGGGGTCACCGGGGAGCTGTTTTTT. This chain connects TRBV5-1 to TRBJ2-2; 10 nucleotides align to TRBD1. Germline lookup yields CDR1 SGHRS and CDR2 YFSETQ. CDR3 length equals 15 residues. V dropped 4 bases and J dropped 4; count of bases not matched to a gene: 4.

This chain connects TRBV11-2 to TRBJ2-2; 7 bases fit TRBD1. CDR1 is SGHAT, CDR2 FQNNGV, per germline. The length of the CDR3 is 15 residues. The trim removed 4 bases at V and 1 base at J, leaving 3 bases unmatched. CDR3 DNA: TGTGCCAGCAGCTCGTACAGGGGGAACACCGGGGAGCTGTTTTTT. It is translated as CASSSYRGNTGELFF.

The J gene is TRBJ1-2, the V gene TRBV5-4; 9 bases fit TRBD1. The CDR3 is 14 amino acids. The trim removed 3 bases at V and 7 bases at J, leaving 7 bases unmatched. Germline loops: CDR1 SGHNT, CDR2 YYREEE (reference sequence). The CDR3 DNA reads TGTGCCAGCAGCTCTGAGAACAGGGGGCTTGGCTACACCTTC. This sequence encodes CASSSENRGLGYTF.

The chain links TRBV5-1 to TRBJ1-5; 7 bases match TRBD1. This CDR3 has 13 residues. V shed 2 bases, J shed 7 bases, and the junction held 3 bases outside the gene matches. The germline V gene encodes CDR1 SGHRS and CDR2 YFSETQ. The CDR3 DNA follows: TGCGCCAGCAGCTTAGGGACAGCACAGCCCCAGCATTTT. It encodes CASSLGTAQPQHF.

The chain uses TRBV19 and TRBJ2-5, with 8 bases fitting TRBD2. The CDR3 is 12 residues long. V lost 8 bases and J lost 5; bases outside the gene matches: 4. Germline V gives CDR1 LNHDA, CDR2 SQIVND (reference sequence). CDR3 bases: TGTGCCAGTCGGGGGGGTGGGGAGACCCAGTACTTC. Translating gives CASRGGGETQYF.

The chain couples TRBV9 to TRBJ2-3, with a weak D call TRBD2 (6 bases). This CDR3 comprises 15 residues. CDR1 is SGDLS, CDR2 YYNGEE, per germline. V gave up 1 base and J gave up 1 base, with 10 bases separating them. The CDR3 reads CASSVLAIRTDTQYF. The CDR3 DNA reads as TGTGCCAGCAGCGTACTAGCGATTCGCACAGATACGCAGTATTTT. The full variable domain, with the rest looked up from reference TRBV9 and TRBJ2-3, is DSGVTQTPKHLITATGQRVTLRCSPRSGDLSVYWYQQSLDQGLQFLIQYYNGEERAKGNILERFSAQQFPDLHSELNLSSLELGDSALYFCASSVLAIRTDTQYFGPGTRLTVL.

The rearrangement links TRBV6-5 to TRBJ2-7; 10 bases are shared with TRBD2. V shed 0 bases, J shed 4 bases, and the junction held 3 bases outside the gene matches. Germline V lookup: CDR1 MNHEY, CDR2 SVGAGI. The CDR3 is 15 residues long. CDR3 nucleotide sequence: TGTGCCAGCAGTTACTCTGATAGCGGGAGGTACGAGCAGTACTTC. Translated, it gives CASSYSDSGRYEQYF.

The J gene is TRBJ2-3, the V gene TRBV5-1; D is perhaps TRBD1 (6 bases). CDR1 and CDR2 from the germline V gene are SGHRS and YFSETQ. The V end was cut by 2 bases, the J end by 2 bases, with 9 bases between. The CDR3 runs to 14 residues. CDR3 amino acids: CASSLVGATDTQYF. CDR3 bases: TGCGCCAGCAGCTTAGTGGGGGCCACAGATACGCAGTATTTT.

This clone has only a few counts. This rearrangement joins TRBV27 to TRBJ1-2; 11 bases are shared with TRBD1. The CDR3 has 13 residues. With 4 bases clipped from V and 7 bases from J, the junction kept 2 bases outside the gene matches. Germline loops: CDR1 MNHEY, CDR2 SMNVEV (reference sequence). This CDR3 is CASSYGQGAGYTF. The CDR3 nucleotides are TGTGCCAGCAGTTATGGACAGGGGGCTGGCTACACCTTC.

The chain couples TRBV6-6 to TRBJ1-3; D not resolved. Germline V CDR1 and CDR2: MNHNY, SVGAGI (reference sequence). There are 13 residues in the CDR3. V was trimmed by 5 bases and J by 3 bases, leaving 8 bases between them. The CDR3 DNA sequence: TGTGCCAGCAGTCGTGAACTTGGAAACACCATATATTTT. Its translation: CASSRELGNTIYF.

This clone was observed a single time. The J gene is TRBJ2-7, the V gene TRBV7-3; D is possibly TRBD1 (6 bases). Germline assignment: CDR1 SGHTA and CDR2 FQGTGA. The CDR3 extends over 13 amino acids. V lost 0 bases and J 5 bases, leaving 8 bases between the germline ends. CDR3 in amino acids: CASSLTYRDEQYF. DNA of the CDR3: TGTGCCAGCAGCTTAACTTACAGGGACGAGCAGTACTTC.

This chain uses TRBV3-1 (or the pseudogene TRBV3-2) with TRBJ2-1, with 8 positions matching TRBD2. The CDR3 sequence is 13 residues long. The V and J ends lost 6 bases and 8 bases, in that order; junction bases with no gene match: 6. CDR1 and CDR2 from the germline V gene are LGHDT and YNNKEL (reference sequence). CDR3 sequence: CASRGLVFDEQFF. The CDR3 DNA is TGTGCCAGCAGGGGACTAGTTTTCGATGAGCAGTTCTTC.

V gene TRBV28 combines with J gene TRBJ2-2, with D possibly being TRBD2 (6 bases). The CDR3 is 16 amino acids. V gave up 1 base and J gave up 2 bases, with 11 bases separating them. From germline, CDR1 is MDHEN and CDR2 SYDVKM. The CDR3 DNA is TGTGCCAGCAGTTTATTCCAGGGAGGAAACACCGGGGAGCTGTTTTTT. It specifies CASSLFQGGNTGELFF.

V gene TRBV5-3 combines with J gene TRBJ2-1; D ambiguous. TRBV5-3 is an ORF for which the function is uncertain. The CDR3 has 13 residues. V lost 3 bases, J lost 3 bases, and 7 bases lay in between. CDR3 amino acids: CARSSLDYNEQFF. For the CDR3, the DNA is TGTGCCAGAAGCTCCCTAGACTACAATGAGCAGTTCTTC.

The CDR3 region has the DNA TGTGCCAGCAGTTTATCTTCGGAGAACTACTACGAGCAGTACTTC. Translation gives CASSLSSENYYEQYF. The chain is built from TRBV27 and TRBJ2-7; no definite D call. Trimming removed 0 bases from V and 3 bases from J, with 12 bases in between. Looked up from germline, CDR1 is MNHEY and CDR2 is SMNVEV (reference sequence). There are 15 residues in the CDR3.